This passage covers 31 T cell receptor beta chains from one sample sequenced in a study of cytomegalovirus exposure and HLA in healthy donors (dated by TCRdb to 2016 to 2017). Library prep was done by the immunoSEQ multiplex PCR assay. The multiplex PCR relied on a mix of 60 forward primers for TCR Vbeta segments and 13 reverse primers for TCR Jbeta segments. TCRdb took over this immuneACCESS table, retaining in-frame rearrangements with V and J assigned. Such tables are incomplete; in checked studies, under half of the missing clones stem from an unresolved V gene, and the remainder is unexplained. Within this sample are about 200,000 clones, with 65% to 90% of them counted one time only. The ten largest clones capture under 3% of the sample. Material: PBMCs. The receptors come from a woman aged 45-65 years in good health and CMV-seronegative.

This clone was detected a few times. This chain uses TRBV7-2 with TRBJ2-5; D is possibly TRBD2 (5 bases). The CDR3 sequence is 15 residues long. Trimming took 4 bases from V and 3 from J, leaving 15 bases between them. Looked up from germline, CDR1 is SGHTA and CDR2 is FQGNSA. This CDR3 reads CASSSSRGNKETQYF. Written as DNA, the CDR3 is TGTGCCAGCAGCTCGTCCCGGGGAAATAAAGAGACCCAGTACTTC.

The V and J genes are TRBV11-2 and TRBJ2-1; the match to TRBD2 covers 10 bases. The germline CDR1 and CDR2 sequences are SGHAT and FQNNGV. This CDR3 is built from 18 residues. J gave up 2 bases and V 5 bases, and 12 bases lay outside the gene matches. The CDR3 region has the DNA TGTGCCAGCAGCCCCGGGGGGCTAGCGGGAGTGCCCTACAATGAGCAGTTCTTC. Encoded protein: CASSPGGLAGVPYNEQFF.

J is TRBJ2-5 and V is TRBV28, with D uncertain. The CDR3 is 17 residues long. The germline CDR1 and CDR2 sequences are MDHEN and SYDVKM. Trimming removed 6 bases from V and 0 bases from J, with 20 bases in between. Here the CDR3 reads CASSLRRTSSYQETQYF. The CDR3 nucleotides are TGTGCCAGCAGCCTTCGCAGAACATCTTCGTACCAAGAGACCCAGTACTTC.

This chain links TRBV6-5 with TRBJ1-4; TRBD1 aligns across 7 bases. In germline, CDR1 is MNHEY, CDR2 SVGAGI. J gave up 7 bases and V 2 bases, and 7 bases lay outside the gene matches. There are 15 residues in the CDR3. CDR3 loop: CASSYEGGRREKLFF. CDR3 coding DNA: TGTGCCAGCAGTTACGAAGGGGGCCGGCGTGAAAAACTGTTTTTT.

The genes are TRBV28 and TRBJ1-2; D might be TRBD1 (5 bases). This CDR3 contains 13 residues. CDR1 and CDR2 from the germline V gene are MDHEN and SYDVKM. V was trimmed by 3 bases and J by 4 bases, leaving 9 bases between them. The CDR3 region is CASSFQGSYGYTF. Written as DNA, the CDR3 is TGTGCCAGCAGTTTTCAGGGAAGCTATGGCTACACCTTC.

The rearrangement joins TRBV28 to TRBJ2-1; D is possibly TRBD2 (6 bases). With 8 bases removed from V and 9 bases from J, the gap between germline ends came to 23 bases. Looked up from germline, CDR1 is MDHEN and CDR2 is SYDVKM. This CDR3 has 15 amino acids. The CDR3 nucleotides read TGTGCCAGCGGTGGGGTAGCGGAGATTAATCGTGAGCAGTTCTTC. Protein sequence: CASGGVAEINREQFF.

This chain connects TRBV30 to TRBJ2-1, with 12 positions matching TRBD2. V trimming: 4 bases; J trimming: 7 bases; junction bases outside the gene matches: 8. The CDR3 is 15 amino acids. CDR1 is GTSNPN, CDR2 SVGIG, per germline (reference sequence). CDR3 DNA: TGTGCCTGGACGGGACTAGCGGGCTTATGGAATGAGCAGTTCTTC. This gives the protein CAWTGLAGLWNEQFF.

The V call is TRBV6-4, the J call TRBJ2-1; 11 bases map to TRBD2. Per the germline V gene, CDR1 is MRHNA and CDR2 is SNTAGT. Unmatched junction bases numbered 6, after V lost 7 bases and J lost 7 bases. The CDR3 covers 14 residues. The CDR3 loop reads CASTVLAGGNEQFF. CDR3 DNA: TGTGCCAGCACAGTCCTAGCGGGAGGTAATGAGCAGTTCTTC.

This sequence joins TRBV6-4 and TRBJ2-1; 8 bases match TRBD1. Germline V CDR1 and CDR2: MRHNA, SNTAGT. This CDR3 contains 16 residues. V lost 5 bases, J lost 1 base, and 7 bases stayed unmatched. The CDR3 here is CASSSGTGSSYNEQFF. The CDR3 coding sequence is TGTGCCAGCAGTTCGGGGACAGGTAGTTCCTACAATGAGCAGTTCTTC.

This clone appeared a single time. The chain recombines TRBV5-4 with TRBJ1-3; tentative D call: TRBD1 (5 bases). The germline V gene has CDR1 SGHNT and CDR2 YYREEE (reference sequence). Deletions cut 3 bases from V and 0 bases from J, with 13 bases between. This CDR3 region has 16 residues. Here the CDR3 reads CASSSSTGPSGNTIYF. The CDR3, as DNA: TGTGCCAGCAGCTCCAGCACAGGTCCCTCTGGAAACACCATATATTTT.

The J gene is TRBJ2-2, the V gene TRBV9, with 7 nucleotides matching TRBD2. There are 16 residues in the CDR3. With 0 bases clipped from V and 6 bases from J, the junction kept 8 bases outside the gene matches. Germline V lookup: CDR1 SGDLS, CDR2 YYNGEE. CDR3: CASSVEWAGVPGELFF. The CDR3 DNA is TGTGCCAGCAGCGTAGAGTGGGCGGGAGTCCCCGGGGAGCTGTTTTTT.

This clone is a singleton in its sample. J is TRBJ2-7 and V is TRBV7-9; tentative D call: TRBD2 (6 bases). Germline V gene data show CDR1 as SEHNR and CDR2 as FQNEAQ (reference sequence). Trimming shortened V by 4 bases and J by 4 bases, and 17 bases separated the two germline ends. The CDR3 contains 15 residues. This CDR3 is CASSSSVRISYEQYF. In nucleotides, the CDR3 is TGTGCCAGCAGCTCTAGCGTAAGAATCTCTTACGAGCAGTACTTC. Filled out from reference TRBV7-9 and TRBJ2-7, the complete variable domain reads DTGVSQNPRHKITKRGQNVTFRCDPISEHNRLYWYRQTLGQGPEFLTYFQNEAQLEKSRLLSDRFSAERPKGSFSTLEIQRTEQGDSAMYLCASSSSVRISYEQYFGPGTRLTVT.

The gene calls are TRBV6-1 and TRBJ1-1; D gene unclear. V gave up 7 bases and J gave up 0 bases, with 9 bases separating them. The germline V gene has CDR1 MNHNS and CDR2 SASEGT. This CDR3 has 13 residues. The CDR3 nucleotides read TGTGCCAGCACCCTAACAGTGAACACTGAAGCTTTCTTT. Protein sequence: CASTLTVNTEAFF.

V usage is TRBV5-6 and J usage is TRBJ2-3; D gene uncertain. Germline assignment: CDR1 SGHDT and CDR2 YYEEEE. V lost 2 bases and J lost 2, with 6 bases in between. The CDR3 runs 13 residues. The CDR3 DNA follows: TGTGCCAGCAGCTTTCCGGTCACAGATACGCAGTATTTT. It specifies CASSFPVTDTQYF.

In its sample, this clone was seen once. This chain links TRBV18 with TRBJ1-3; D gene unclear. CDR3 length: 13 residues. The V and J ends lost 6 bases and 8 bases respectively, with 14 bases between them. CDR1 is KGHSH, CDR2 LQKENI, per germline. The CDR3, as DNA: TGTGCCAGCTCCCCTACCTGGGGAGACACCATATATTTT. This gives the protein CASSPTWGDTIYF.

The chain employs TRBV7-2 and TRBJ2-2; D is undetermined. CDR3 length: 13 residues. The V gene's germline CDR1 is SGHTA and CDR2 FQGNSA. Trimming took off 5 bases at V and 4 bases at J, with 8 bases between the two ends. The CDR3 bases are TGTGCCAGCAGCCCGTTTCGCACCGGGGAGCTGTTTTTT. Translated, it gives CASSPFRTGELFF.

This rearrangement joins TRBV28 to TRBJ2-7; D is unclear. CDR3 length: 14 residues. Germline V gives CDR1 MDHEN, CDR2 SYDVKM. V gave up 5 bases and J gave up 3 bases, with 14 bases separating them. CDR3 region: CASSAPPEHYEQYF. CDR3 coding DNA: TGTGCCAGCAGTGCCCCTCCAGAACACTACGAGCAGTACTTC.

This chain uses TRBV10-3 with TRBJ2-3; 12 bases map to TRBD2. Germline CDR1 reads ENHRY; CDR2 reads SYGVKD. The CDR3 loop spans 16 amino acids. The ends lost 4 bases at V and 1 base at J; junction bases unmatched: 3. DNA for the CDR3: TGTGCCATCAGTGCTAGGACTAGCGGGGGCACAGATACGCAGTATTTT. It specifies CAISARTSGGTDTQYF.

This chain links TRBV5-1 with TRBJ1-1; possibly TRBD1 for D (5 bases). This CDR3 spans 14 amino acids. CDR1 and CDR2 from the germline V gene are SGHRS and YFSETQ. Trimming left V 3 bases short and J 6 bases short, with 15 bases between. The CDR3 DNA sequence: TGCGCCAGCAGCTCTAACCCAGGGAATGCTGAAGCTTTCTTT. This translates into CASSSNPGNAEAFF.

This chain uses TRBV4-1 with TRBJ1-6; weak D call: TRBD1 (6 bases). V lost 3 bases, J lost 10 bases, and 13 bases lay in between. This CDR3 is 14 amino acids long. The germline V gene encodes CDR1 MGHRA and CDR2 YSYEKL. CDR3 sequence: CASSHPYRESPLHF. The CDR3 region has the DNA TGCGCCAGCAGCCACCCATACAGGGAGTCACCCCTCCACTTT.

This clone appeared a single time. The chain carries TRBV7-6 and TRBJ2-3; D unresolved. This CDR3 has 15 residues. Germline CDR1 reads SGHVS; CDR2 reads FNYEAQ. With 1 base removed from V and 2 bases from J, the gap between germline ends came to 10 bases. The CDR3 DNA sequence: TGTGCCAGCAGCTTAGGTACTTCTTACACAGATACGCAGTATTTT. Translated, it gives CASSLGTSYTDTQYF.

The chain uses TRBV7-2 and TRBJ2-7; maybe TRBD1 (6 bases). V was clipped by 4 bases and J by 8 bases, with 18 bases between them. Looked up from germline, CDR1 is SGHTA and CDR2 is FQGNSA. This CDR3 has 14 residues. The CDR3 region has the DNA TGTGCCAGCAGCTACGGGACATCCGGGATCAAGCAGTACTTC. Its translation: CASSYGTSGIKQYF.

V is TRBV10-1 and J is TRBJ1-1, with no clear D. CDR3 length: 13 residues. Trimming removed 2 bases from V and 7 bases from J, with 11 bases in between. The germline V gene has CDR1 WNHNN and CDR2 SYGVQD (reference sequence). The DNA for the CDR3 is TGCGCCAGCAGTGAGAGTGGTTACGGTGAAGCTTTCTTT. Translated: CASSESGYGEAFF.

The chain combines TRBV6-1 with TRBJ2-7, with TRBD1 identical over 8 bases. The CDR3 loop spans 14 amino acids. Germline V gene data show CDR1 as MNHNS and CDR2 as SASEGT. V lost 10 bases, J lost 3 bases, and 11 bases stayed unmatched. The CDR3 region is CATQTGDVLYEQYF. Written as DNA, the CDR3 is TGTGCCACCCAGACAGGGGACGTCCTCTACGAGCAGTACTTC.

CDR3 nucleotide sequence: TGTGCCAGCAGCGTAACCACAGAGGGTGAGCAGTTCTTC. It is translated as CASSVTTEGEQFF. V is TRBV9 and J is TRBJ2-1; TRBD2 might be the D (5 bases). The CDR3 loop spans 13 amino acids. V was shortened by 1 base and J by 9 bases, with 11 bases between the two germline ends. CDR1 SGDLS and CDR2 YYNGEE come from the germline V gene.

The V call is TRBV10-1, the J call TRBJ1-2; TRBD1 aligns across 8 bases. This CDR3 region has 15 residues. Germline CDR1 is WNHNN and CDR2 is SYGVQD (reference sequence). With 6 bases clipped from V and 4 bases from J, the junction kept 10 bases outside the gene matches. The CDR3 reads CASSALKTGVYGYTF. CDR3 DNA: TGCGCCAGCAGCGCATTAAAGACAGGGGTCTATGGCTACACCTTC.

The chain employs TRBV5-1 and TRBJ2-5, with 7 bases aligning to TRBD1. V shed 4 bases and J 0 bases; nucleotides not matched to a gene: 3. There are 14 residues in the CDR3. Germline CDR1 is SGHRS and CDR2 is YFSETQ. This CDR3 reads CASSPGQNQETQYF. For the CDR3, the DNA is TGCGCCAGCAGCCCGGGACAGAACCAAGAGACCCAGTACTTC.

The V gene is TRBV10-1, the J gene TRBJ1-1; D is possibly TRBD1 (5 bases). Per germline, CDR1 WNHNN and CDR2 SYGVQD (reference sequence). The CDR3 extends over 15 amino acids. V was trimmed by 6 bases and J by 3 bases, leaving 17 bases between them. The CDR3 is CASSLGSTGDTEAFF. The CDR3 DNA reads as TGCGCCAGCAGCCTCGGGTCAACGGGGGACACTGAAGCTTTCTTT.

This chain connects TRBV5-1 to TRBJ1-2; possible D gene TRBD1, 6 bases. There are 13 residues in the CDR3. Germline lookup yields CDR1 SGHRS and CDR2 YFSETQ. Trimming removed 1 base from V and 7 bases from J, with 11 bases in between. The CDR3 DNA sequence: TGCGCCAGCAGCTTGACGGACAGTCGTGGCTACACCTTC. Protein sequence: CASSLTDSRGYTF.

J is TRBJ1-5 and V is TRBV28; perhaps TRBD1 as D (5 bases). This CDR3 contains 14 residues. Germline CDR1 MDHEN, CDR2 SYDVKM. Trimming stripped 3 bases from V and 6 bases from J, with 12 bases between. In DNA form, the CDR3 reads TGTGCCAGCAGTTTGGGGCTCTCCAGTCAGCCCCAGCATTTT. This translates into CASSLGLSSQPQHF.

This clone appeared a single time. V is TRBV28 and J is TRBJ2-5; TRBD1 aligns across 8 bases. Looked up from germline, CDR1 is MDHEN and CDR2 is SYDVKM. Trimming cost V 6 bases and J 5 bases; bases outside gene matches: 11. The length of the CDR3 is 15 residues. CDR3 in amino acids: CASRGAQGVEETQYF. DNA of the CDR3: TGTGCCAGCAGGGGTGCACAGGGGGTTGAGGAGACCCAGTACTTC. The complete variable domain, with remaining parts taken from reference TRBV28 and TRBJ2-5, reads DVKVTQSSRYLVKRTGEKVFLECVQDMDHENMFWYRQDPGLGLRLIYFSYDVKMKEKGDIPEGYSVSREKKERFSLILESASTNQTSMYLCASRGAQGVEETQYFGPGTRLLVL.